These 8 T cell receptor beta chains share one sample of origin, sequenced in a study of T cell changes during pregnancy in multiple sclerosis. Using immunoSEQ multiplex PCR, the repertoire was profiled, and TCRdb retains in-frame clones only, with some absent. The data show about 28,000 clones, under 95% seen once. This specimen was peripheral blood, taken in the first trimester of pregnancy. The origin of the receptors is a female donor in good health, enrolled as a control in a pregnancy study.

In DNA form, the CDR3 reads TGTGCCAGCAGCTTAACAGCAAGCTACGAGCAGTACTTC. The encoded protein is CASSLTASYEQYF. This chain connects TRBV7-6 to TRBJ2-7; D unclear. The CDR3 contains 13 residues. V was clipped by 2 bases and J by 3 bases, with 8 bases between them. Germline values: CDR1 SGHVS, CDR2 FNYEAQ.

The chain links TRBV29-1 to TRBJ1-2; D might be TRBD1 (5 bases). CDR1 SQVTM and CDR2 ANQGSEA come from the germline V gene. Trimming pared 3 bases from V and 7 bases from J, leaving 9 bases between. The length of the CDR3 is 11 residues. The CDR3 region has the DNA TGCAGCGTTGATAAGGGGCTTGGCTACACCTTC. Protein sequence: CSVDKGLGYTF.

V and J are TRBV19 and TRBJ1-1; 12 bases are a match to TRBD1. From germline, CDR1 is LNHDA and CDR2 SQIVND (reference sequence). Trimming cost V 8 bases and J 6 bases; bases outside gene matches: 10. The CDR3 consists of 15 residues. The CDR3 DNA follows: TGTGCCAGTTCGACGGGACAGGGGGCCCGAGCTGAAGCTTTCTTT. Translated: CASSTGQGARAEAFF.

This clone was counted a single time. The genes are TRBV5-6 and TRBJ2-7; D uncertain. Trimming cost V 3 bases and J 3 bases, with 7 bases left between them. CDR3 length: 12 residues. Germline V gives CDR1 SGHDT, CDR2 YYEEEE. The CDR3 DNA follows: TGTGCCAGCAGCTCCTACCTCTACGAGCAGTACTTC. Amino acid sequence: CASSSYLYEQYF. The full variable domain, completed using reference TRBV5-6 and TRBJ2-7, is DAGVTQSPTHLIKTRGQQVTLRCSPKSGHDTVSWYQQALGQGPQFIFQYYEEEERQRGNFPDRFSGHQFPNYSSELNVNALLLGDSALYLCASSSYLYEQYFGPGTRLTVT.

Turning to this clone: Sequence at one end of the junction differs from germline and may be a read error. The CDR3 DNA follows: TGTGCCAGCAGTCAGGACTACGTCTACGATGAGCAGTTCTTC. Its translation is CASSQDYVYDEQFF. This chain links TRBV6-4 with TRBJ2-1, with a tentative D call TRBD2 (6 bases). Germline V gene data show CDR1 as MRHNA and CDR2 as SNTAGT. CDR3 length equals 14 residues.

The V and J genes are TRBV30 and TRBJ2-7; tentatively, D is TRBD2 (6 bases). V lost 5 bases to trimming and J lost 1 base, with 9 bases between them. This CDR3 is built from 12 residues. Germline V lookup: CDR1 GTSNPN, CDR2 SVGIG (reference sequence). The CDR3 DNA sequence: TGTGCCTGGTCGGGGGAATCCTACGAGCAGTACTTC. Translation gives CAWSGESYEQYF.

The V gene is TRBV7-8, the J gene TRBJ1-5; 9 nucleotides align to TRBD1. CDR3 length: 14 residues. The junction had 5 bases not matched to a gene; V was cut back by 4 bases and J by 7 bases. CDR1 SGHVS and CDR2 FQNEAQ come from the germline V gene. The CDR3 DNA follows: TGTGCCAGCAGCTCTAGCACAGGGGGCCAGCCCCAGCATTTT. This sequence encodes CASSSSTGGQPQHF.

The CDR3 here is CASSPSRTGVTEAFF. For the CDR3, the DNA is TGTGCCAGCAGCCCAAGTCGTACAGGGGTAACTGAAGCTTTCTTT. The rearrangement links TRBV7-2 to TRBJ1-1; 7 bases line up with TRBD1. This CDR3 contains 15 residues. The junction had 11 bases not matched to a gene; V was cut back by 5 bases and J by 5 bases. Germline lookup yields CDR1 SGHTA and CDR2 FQGNSA.